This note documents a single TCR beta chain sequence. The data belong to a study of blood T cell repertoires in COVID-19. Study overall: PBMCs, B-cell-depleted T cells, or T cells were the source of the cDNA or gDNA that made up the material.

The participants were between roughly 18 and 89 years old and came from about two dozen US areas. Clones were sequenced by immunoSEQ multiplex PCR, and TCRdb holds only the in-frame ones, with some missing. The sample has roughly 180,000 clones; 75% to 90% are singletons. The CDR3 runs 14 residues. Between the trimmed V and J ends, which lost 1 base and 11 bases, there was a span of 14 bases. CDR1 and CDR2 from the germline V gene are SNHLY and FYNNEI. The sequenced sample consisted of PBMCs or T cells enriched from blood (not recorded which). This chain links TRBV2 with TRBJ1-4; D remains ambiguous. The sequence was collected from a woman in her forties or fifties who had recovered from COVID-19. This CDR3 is CASSEGVGERKLFF. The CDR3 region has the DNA TGTGCCAGCAGTGAAGGGGTAGGAGAGCGGAAACTGTTTTTT. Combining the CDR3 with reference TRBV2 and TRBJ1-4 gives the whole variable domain EPEVTQTPSHQVTQMGQEVILRCVPISNHLYFYWYRQILGQKVEFLVSFYNNEISEKSEIFDDQFSVERPDGSNFTLKIRSTKLEDSAMYFCASSEGVGERKLFFGSGTQLSVL.